The entry below describes one TCR beta chain. The source of the sample is a study of OX40 agonist ivuxolimab in advanced cancers. TCRdb keeps only in-frame clones here, not all; method: immunoSEQ multiplex PCR. The sample records some 71,000 clones, around 90% being singletons. The CDR3 is 15 amino acids. With 2 bases removed from V and 2 bases from J, the gap between germline ends came to 13 bases. Germline V gives CDR1 MNHEY, CDR2 SMNVEV (reference sequence). The chain couples TRBV27 to TRBJ2-7, with TRBD2 as a possible D gene (7 bases). The clonotype originates from an adult with an advanced solid tumor such as melanoma, head and neck, liver or kidney cancer. The sample here was CD4+ or CD8+ T cells sorted from blood, taken in a trial of the OX40 agonist ivuxolimab. The CDR3 protein is CASSLGGGGAYEQYF. The CDR3 nucleotides read TGTGCCAGCAGTTTAGGGGGCGGGGGAGCCTACGAGCAGTACTTC.